This entry is about one T cell receptor beta chain. Antigen specificity is unknown. The junction and the germline gene differ at one end; a read error may be behind it. This sample was included in a study of T cell responses to AZD1222 COVID-19 vaccine. This table comes from immunoSEQ multiplex PCR, and its TCRdb copy is limited to in-frame clones, with some not included. The sample records 150,000 to 160,000 clones, roughly 90% being singletons. CDR1 and CDR2 from the germline V gene are LNHDA and SQIVND (reference sequence). The CDR3 loop spans 12 amino acids. Study conclusions and caveats: After two AZD1222 doses, spike-specific TCR breadth and depth rose versus day 0. Donors were chiefly white British, with a greater number of females, and clonal diversity was perhaps underestimated. Per reports, nearly half of all spike-specific TCRs target regions that are unmutated in variants. Repertoires in all cases were sampled only once the peak T cell response had passed.

The sequence was collected from an adult who received the AZD1222 COVID-19 vaccine. The specimen was peripheral blood, collected 28 days after the second AZD1222 dose. The chain links TRBV19 to TRBJ2-7; D is possibly TRBD2 (6 bases). The CDR3 DNA reads as TGTGCCAGTTCCCTGCCGGGACTTCCGATACTCTTC. Residues: CASSLPGLPILF.